Below, 25 T cell receptor beta chains from the same sample are listed, as sequenced in a study of shared clonotypes between healthy human individuals. This table comes from immunoSEQ multiplex PCR, and its TCRdb copy is limited to in-frame clones, with some not included. The sample has over 850,000 clones, about 80% seen once. The sequencing sample was made of memory CD4+ T cells from PBMCs. Described subset: CD45RA-negative fraction. The receptors shown here come from a man aged 18 to 29 in good health. Some clones in this sample may be carry-over from other donors' samples.

This clone has just a few counts. The V gene is TRBV28, the J gene TRBJ1-2, with D possibly matching TRBD1 (6 bases). Germline V lookup: CDR1 MDHEN, CDR2 SYDVKM. This CDR3 has 16 amino acids. Trimming pared 6 bases from V and 5 bases from J, leaving 22 bases between. CDR3 bases: TGTGCCAGCAGAGGGGAAGGACAGACCGCTGGGTATGGCTACACCTTC. Translated, it gives CASRGEGQTAGYGYTF.

The CDR3 sequence is CASSRSGGHEQFF. DNA of the CDR3: TGTGCCAGCAGCCGATCGGGGGGGCATGAGCAGTTCTTC. V and J are TRBV7-9 and TRBJ2-1; 8 positions match TRBD2. Germline lookup yields CDR1 SEHNR and CDR2 FQNEAQ (reference sequence). After removal of 5 bases from V and 8 bases from J, the junction contained 5 bases not matched to a gene. There are 13 residues in the CDR3. The variable domain in full, with the rest retrieved from reference TRBV7-9 and TRBJ2-1, is DTGVSQNPRHKITKRGQNVTFRCDPISEHNRLYWYRQTLGQGPEFLTYFQNEAQLEKSRLLSDRFSAERPKGSFSTLEIQRTEQGDSAMYLCASSRSGGHEQFFGPGTRLTVL.

With respect to this clone: This sample includes further DNA sequences coding for the same CDR3. V is TRBV2 and J is TRBJ1-4; 8 nucleotides match TRBD1. Germline CDR1 and CDR2: SNHLY and FYNNEI. The CDR3 is made up of 14 amino acids. The V and J ends lost 5 bases and 3 bases, in that order; junction bases with no gene match: 2. CDR3 nucleotide sequence: TGTGCCAGCAGTAGGGACAGGTCTAATGAAAAACTGTTTTTT. Translation: CASSRDRSNEKLFF.

The rearrangement links TRBV9 to TRBJ2-2; D remains ambiguous. Germline values: CDR1 SGDLS, CDR2 YYNGEE. V shed 1 base and J shed 1 base, with 8 bases lying between them. This CDR3 spans 15 amino acids. CDR3 sequence (DNA): TGTGCCAGCAGCGTACTCGCCGAGAACACCGGGGAGCTGTTTTTT. Amino acids: CASSVLAENTGELFF.

CDR3 DNA sequence: TGTGCCAGCAGCAAACGAAACCTCGGGACCCCGGGGTACGAGCAGTACTTC. This encodes CASSKRNLGTPGYEQYF. The chain uses TRBV21-1 and TRBJ2-7. TRBV21-1 is noted as a pseudogene. This CDR3 is 17 amino acids long.

The chain carries TRBV5-1 and TRBJ2-1, with D perhaps matching TRBD2 (5 bases). The germline V gene encodes CDR1 SGHRS and CDR2 YFSETQ. The length of the CDR3 is 16 residues. V lost 2 bases and J lost 0, with 12 bases in between. The CDR3 DNA reads TGCGCCAGCAGCTTCGAAGGGAGACCCTCCTACAATGAGCAGTTCTTC. Protein product: CASSFEGRPSYNEQFF.

V usage is TRBV4-2 and J usage is TRBJ2-3; no firm D call. Deletions cut 2 bases from V and 2 bases from J, with 11 bases between. Germline V CDR1 and CDR2: LGHNA, YNFKEQ. There are 15 residues in the CDR3. CDR3 sequence reads: CASSQNGLITDTQYF. The CDR3 DNA is TGTGCCAGCAGCCAAAATGGGCTGATCACAGATACGCAGTATTTT.

This chain links TRBV7-8 with TRBJ1-3; 8 bases are shared with TRBD1. V was clipped by 5 bases and J by 0 bases; unmatched bases: 9. CDR1 and CDR2 (germline): SGHVS, FQNEAQ. The CDR3 is 17 amino acids. DNA of the CDR3: TGTGCCAGCAGCGTCACGGGACAGGCCTTCTCTGGAAACACCATATATTTT. Amino acids: CASSVTGQAFSGNTIYF.

V gene TRBV30 combines with J gene TRBJ1-6, with a weak D call TRBD1 (5 bases). The CDR3 totals 14 residues. Germline V gives CDR1 GTSNPN, CDR2 SVGIG (reference sequence). The V gene lost 0 bases and the J gene lost 9 bases, with 12 bases spanning the gap. The CDR3 DNA sequence: TGTGCCTGGAGTGTCCGTCAGGGAGTTTCACCCCTCCACTTT. This sequence encodes CAWSVRQGVSPLHF.

This sequence joins TRBV7-2 and TRBJ1-4, with D hard to call. CDR3 length: 14 amino acids. Germline values: CDR1 SGHTA, CDR2 FQGNSA. Trimming pared 7 bases from V and 5 bases from J, leaving 14 bases between. CDR3 coding DNA: TGTGCCAGCACCCAAACCAATAGGAATGAAAAACTGTTTTTT. It encodes CASTQTNRNEKLFF.

This clone was seen only a few times. The V and J genes are TRBV15 and TRBJ2-1, with 9 nucleotides matching TRBD1. The germline CDR1 and CDR2 sequences are LNHNV and YYDKDF (reference sequence). V lost 4 bases to trimming and J lost 6 bases; unmatched junction nucleotides: 10. The CDR3 extends over 16 amino acids. CDR3 in DNA: TGTGCCACCAGCAAAAGCCCGCCGGGACAGGGCAATGAGCAGTTCTTC. This encodes CATSKSPPGQGNEQFF. Full variable domain (missing parts from reference TRBV15 and TRBJ2-1): DAMVIQNPRYQVTQFGKPVTLSCSQTLNHNVMYWYQQKSSQAPKLLFHYYDKDFNNEADTPDNFQSRRPNTSFCFLDIRSPGLGDTAMYLCATSKSPPGQGNEQFFGPGTRLTVL.

The chain uses TRBV5-1 and TRBJ1-1, with 9 bases fitting TRBD1. V lost 3 bases and J lost 5; bases outside the gene matches: 14. The CDR3 sequence is 17 residues long. Germline V gene sequence: CDR1 SGHRS, CDR2 YFSETQ. CDR3 in amino acids: CASSSLGQGSDGTEAFF. CDR3 DNA: TGCGCCAGCAGCTCGTTGGGACAGGGAAGCGATGGGACTGAAGCTTTCTTT.

The chain joins TRBV6-1 to TRBJ1-2; TRBD1 agrees at 7 bases. This CDR3 region has 15 residues. The trim removed 6 bases at V and 7 bases at J, leaving 14 bases unmatched. Germline V gives CDR1 MNHNS, CDR2 SASEGT. The CDR3: CASSAGGRGRSGYTF. The CDR3 DNA sequence: TGTGCCAGCAGCGCCGGGGGCAGGGGGAGGAGTGGCTACACCTTC.

The DNA of the CDR3 is TGCGCCAGCAGCTCAATAGCGGGAGCCGACAATGAGCAGTTCTTC. It is translated as CASSSIAGADNEQFF. The rearrangement joins TRBV5-1 to TRBJ2-1; 9 nucleotides line up with TRBD2. Trimming cost V 3 bases and J 5 bases; bases outside gene matches: 6. The germline V gene has CDR1 SGHRS and CDR2 YFSETQ. The CDR3 loop spans 15 amino acids.

V is TRBV5-1 and J is TRBJ2-3; 9 nucleotides agree with TRBD2. The V segment lost 3 bases and the J segment 1 base; nucleotides outside the gene matches: 3. Germline V gene lookup returns CDR1 SGHRS and CDR2 YFSETQ. This CDR3 spans 15 amino acids. The CDR3: CASSYRTSGTDTQYF. The CDR3 nucleotides read TGCGCCAGCAGCTACCGGACTAGCGGCACAGATACGCAGTATTTT.

The rearrangement joins TRBV20-1 to TRBJ1-2, with D unresolved. The CDR3 is 11 residues long. Germline CDR1 DFQATT, CDR2 SNEGSKA (reference sequence). CDR3 in amino acids: CSATPNYGYTF. For the CDR3, the DNA is TGCAGCGCGACACCCAACTATGGCTACACCTTC.

V is TRBV7-2 and J is TRBJ1-5; a possible D gene is TRBD1 (6 bases). Germline-derived CDR1 and CDR2 are SGHTA and FQGNSA. The CDR3 is 15 residues long. V lost 1 base and J lost 4, with 11 bases in between. The CDR3 is CASSLEGGRNQPQHF. The CDR3 region has the DNA TGTGCCAGCAGCTTAGAGGGGGGCAGAAATCAGCCCCAGCATTTT.

The chain links TRBV5-1 to TRBJ1-4; no definite D call. There are 15 residues in the CDR3. Germline CDR1 is SGHRS and CDR2 is YFSETQ. Trimming pared 0 bases from V and 1 base from J, leaving 7 bases between. The CDR3 loop is CASSLALGTNEKLFF. The CDR3 nucleotides read TGCGCCAGCAGCTTGGCCTTAGGAACTAATGAAAAACTGTTTTTT.

The V gene is TRBV27, the J gene TRBJ2-7; TRBD1 matches at 7 bases. J lost 3 bases, V lost 2 bases, and 4 bases had no gene match. CDR1 is MNHEY and CDR2 is SMNVEV in the germline V gene (reference sequence). This CDR3 is built from 14 residues. The CDR3 spells CASSLRDSYYEQYF. Written as DNA, the CDR3 is TGTGCCAGCAGTTTACGGGACAGCTACTACGAGCAGTACTTC.

This clone was picked up a small number of times. One end of the junction varies from germline; a read error may be responsible. Other DNA sequences in this sample translate to the same CDR3. The chain recombines TRBV18 with TRBJ1-1, with 7 bases identical to TRBD1. The V gene's germline CDR1 is KGHSH and CDR2 LQKENI. The CDR3 runs 17 residues. For the CDR3, the DNA is TGTGCCAGCTCACCCTTGGACAGGAATAAACCGAACACTGAAGCCTTCTTT. Translation gives CASSPLDRNKPNTEAFF.

The chain links TRBV28 to TRBJ2-2; tentatively, D is TRBD1 or TRBD2 (5 bases each). V lost 2 bases and J 8 bases, leaving 18 bases between the germline ends. The CDR3 is 16 residues long. Germline CDR1 MDHEN, CDR2 SYDVKM. The CDR3 region has the DNA TGTGCCAGCAGTTTACCCTGGGGGTCTAGCTATGGGGAGCTGTTTTTT. Translation: CASSLPWGSSYGELFF.

The chain is built from TRBV7-2 and TRBJ2-2; 13 bases match TRBD2. Losses at the gene ends were 1 base for V and 5 bases for J; bases not matched to a gene: 10. Per the germline V gene, CDR1 is SGHTA and CDR2 is FQGNSA. The CDR3 runs to 19 residues. DNA for the CDR3: TGTGCCAGCAGCTTAGTGGGACTAGCGGGGACCCAGGGGACCGGGGAGCTGTTTTTT. Translation gives CASSLVGLAGTQGTGELFF.

This clone was recorded a few times. The chain uses TRBV7-2 and TRBJ1-2, with a tentative D call TRBD1 (6 bases). The V gene's germline CDR1 is SGHTA and CDR2 FQGNSA. V shed 5 bases and J shed 8 bases, with 21 bases lying between them. The CDR3 is 15 residues long. This CDR3 is CASSPRAGGARGYTF. The CDR3 DNA reads TGTGCCAGCAGCCCCCGTGCGGGGGGCGCCCGGGGCTACACCTTC.

J is TRBJ2-7 and V is TRBV28, with a weak D call TRBD2 (6 bases). The CDR3 runs to 14 residues. Germline-derived CDR1 and CDR2 are MDHEN and SYDVKM. Trimming took 7 bases from V and 4 from J, leaving 17 bases between them. The CDR3 spells CASTSGTLTYEQYF. Written as DNA, the CDR3 is TGTGCCAGCACCTCCGGGACTCTCACTTACGAGCAGTACTTC.

This clone was detected once. The chain uses TRBV5-1 and TRBJ1-6; TRBD1 matches 10 bases. Germline V gene lookup returns CDR1 SGHRS and CDR2 YFSETQ. Losses at the gene ends were 1 base for V and 8 bases for J; bases not matched to a gene: 3. This CDR3 region has 15 residues. Written as DNA, the CDR3 is TGCGCCAGCAGCTTGCGGACAGGGGGTTATTCACCCCTCCACTTT. This sequence encodes CASSLRTGGYSPLHF.